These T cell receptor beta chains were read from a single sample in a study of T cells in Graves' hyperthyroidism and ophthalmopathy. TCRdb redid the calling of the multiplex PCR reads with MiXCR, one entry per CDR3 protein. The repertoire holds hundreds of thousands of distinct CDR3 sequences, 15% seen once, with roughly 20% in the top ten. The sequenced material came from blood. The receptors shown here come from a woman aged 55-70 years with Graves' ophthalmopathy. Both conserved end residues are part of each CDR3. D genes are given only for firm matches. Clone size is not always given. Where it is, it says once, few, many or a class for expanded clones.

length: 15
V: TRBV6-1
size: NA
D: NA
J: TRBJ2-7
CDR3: CASSPRGTRTYEQYF
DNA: TGTGCCAGCAGCCCAAGGGGGACAAGAACCTACGAGCAGTACTTC

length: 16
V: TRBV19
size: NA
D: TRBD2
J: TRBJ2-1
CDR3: CATSQLSGRARNEQFF
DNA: TGTGCCACCTCCCAGCTTAGCGGGAGGGCCCGTAATGAGCAGTTCTTC

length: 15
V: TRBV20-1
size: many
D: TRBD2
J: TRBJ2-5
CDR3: CSARDPAGGPETQYF
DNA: TGCAGTGCTAGAGATCCAGCGGGAGGGCCCGAGACCCAGTACTTC

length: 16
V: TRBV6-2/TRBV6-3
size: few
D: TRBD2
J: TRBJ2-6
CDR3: CASSYRGGAGANVLTF
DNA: TGTGCCAGCAGTTACCGCGGGGGGGCTGGGGCCAACGTCCTGACTTTC

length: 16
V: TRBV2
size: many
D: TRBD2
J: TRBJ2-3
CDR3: CASSAPPGTTTDTQYF
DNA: TGTGCCAGCAGTGCCCCCCCCGGGACTACCACAGATACGCAGTATTTT

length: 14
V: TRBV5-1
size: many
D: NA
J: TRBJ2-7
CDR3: CASSLRGGSYEQYF
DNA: TGCGCCAGCAGCTTGAGAGGCGGTTCCTACGAGCAGTACTTC

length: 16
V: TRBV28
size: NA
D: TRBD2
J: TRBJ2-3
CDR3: CASSLRRTSGTDTQYF
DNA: TGTGCCAGCAGTCTGCGTCGGACTAGCGGCACAGATACGCAGTATTTT

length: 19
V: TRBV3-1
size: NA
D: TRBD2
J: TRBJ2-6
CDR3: CASSPALRLAVSGANVLTF
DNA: TGTGCCAGCAGCCCGGCTCTAAGACTAGCGGTCTCTGGGGCCAACGTCCTGACTTTC

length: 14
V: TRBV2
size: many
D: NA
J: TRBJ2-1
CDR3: CASSDRDSYNEQFF
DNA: TGTGCCAGCAGTGATAGGGACTCATACAATGAGCAGTTCTTC

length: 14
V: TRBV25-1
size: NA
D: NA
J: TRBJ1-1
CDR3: CASSEPGMNTEAFF
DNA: TGTGCCAGCAGTGAACCCGGGATGAACACTGAAGCTTTCTTT

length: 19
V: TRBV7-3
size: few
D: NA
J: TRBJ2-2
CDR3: CASTSSGGSAFANTGELFF
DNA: TGTGCCAGCACCTCTTCCGGGGGCTCCGCCTTCGCGAACACCGGGGAGCTGTTTTTT

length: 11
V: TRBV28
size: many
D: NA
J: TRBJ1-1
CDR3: CASSSRAEAFF
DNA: TGTGCCAGCAGTTCCAGGGCTGAAGCTTTCTTT

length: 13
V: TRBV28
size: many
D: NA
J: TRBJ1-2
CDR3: CASTPGGIYGYTF
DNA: TGTGCCAGCACCCCCGGGGGCATCTATGGCTACACCTTC